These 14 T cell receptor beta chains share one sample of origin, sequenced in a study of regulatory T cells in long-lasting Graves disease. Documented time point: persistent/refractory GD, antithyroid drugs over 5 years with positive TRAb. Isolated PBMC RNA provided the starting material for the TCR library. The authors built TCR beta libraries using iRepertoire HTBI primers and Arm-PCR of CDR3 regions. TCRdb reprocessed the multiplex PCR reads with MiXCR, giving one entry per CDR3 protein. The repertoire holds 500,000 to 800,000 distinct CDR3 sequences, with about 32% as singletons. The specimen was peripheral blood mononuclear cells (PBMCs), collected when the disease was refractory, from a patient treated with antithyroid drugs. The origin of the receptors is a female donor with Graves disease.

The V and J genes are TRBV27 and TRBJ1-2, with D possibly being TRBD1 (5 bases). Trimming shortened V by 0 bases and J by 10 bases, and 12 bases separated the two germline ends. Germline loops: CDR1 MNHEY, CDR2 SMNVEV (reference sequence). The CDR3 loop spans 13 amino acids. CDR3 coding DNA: TGTGCCAGCAGTTTATCGATAGGGGCAACCTACACCTTC. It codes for CASSLSIGATYTF.

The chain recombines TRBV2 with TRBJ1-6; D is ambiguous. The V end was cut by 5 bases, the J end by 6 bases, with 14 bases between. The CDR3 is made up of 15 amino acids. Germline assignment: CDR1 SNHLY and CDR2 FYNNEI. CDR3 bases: TGTGCCAGCAGTCCCGGGAGGCCCACTAATTCACCCCTCCACTTT. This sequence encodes CASSPGRPTNSPLHF.

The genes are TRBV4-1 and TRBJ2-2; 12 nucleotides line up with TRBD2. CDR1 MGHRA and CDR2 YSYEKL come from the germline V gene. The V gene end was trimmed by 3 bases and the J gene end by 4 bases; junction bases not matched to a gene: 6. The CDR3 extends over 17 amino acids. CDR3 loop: CASSHWTSGISTGELFF. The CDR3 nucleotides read TGCGCCAGCAGCCATTGGACTAGCGGGATAAGCACCGGGGAGCTGTTTTTT.

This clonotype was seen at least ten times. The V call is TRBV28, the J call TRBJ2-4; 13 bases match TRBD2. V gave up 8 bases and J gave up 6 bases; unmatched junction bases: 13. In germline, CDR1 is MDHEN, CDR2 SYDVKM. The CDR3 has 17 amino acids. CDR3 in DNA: TGTGCCAGCCACGTCGTGAGGACTAGCGGGAGTATAAACATTCAGTACTTC. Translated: CASHVVRTSGSINIQYF. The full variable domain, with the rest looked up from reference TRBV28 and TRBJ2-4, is DVKVTQSSRYLVKRTGEKVFLECVQDMDHENMFWYRQDPGLGLRLIYFSYDVKMKEKGDIPEGYSVSREKKERFSLILESASTNQTSMYLCASHVVRTSGSINIQYFGAGTRLSVL.

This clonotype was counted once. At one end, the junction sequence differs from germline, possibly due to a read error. DNA of the CDR3: TGTGCCAGCAGTGGGGGGGGAATGGGCAATCAGCCCCAGCGTTTT. As protein: CASSGGGMGNQPQRF. This chain links TRBV6-1 with TRBJ1-5, with a tentative D call TRBD1 (5 bases). The CDR3 consists of 15 residues. Germline-derived CDR1 and CDR2 are MNHNS and SASEGT.

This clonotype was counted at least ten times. In nucleotides, the CDR3 is TGTGCCAGCGCGACAGGGACTAGCGGCTACACCTTC. Residues: CASATGTSGYTF. The V and J genes are TRBV25-1 and TRBJ1-2; TRBD1 matches 7 bases. V shed 8 bases and J 8 bases; nucleotides not matched to a gene: 8. Germline lookup yields CDR1 MGHDK and CDR2 SYGVNS. The CDR3 length is 12 residues.

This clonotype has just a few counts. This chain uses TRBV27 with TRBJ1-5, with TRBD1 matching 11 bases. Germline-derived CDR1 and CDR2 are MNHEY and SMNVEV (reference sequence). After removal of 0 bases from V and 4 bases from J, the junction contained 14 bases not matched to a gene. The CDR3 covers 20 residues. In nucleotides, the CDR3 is TGTGCCAGCAGTTTATCTTCCTCGGGACAGGGGGGTAATGGTAATCAGCCCCAGCATTTT. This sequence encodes CASSLSSSGQGGNGNQPQHF.

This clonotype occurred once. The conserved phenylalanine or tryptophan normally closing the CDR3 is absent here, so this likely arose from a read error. CDR3 nucleotides: TGTGCCAGCAGTTACCCATCAGGGTCTAGCAATCAGCCCCAGCATTCT. This gives the protein CASSYPSGSSNQPQHS. The genes are TRBV6-5 and TRBJ1-5; maybe TRBD1 (5 bases). Germline CDR1 MNHEY, CDR2 SVGAGI. Deletions cut 2 bases from V and 0 bases from J, with 11 bases between. The CDR3 is made up of 16 amino acids.

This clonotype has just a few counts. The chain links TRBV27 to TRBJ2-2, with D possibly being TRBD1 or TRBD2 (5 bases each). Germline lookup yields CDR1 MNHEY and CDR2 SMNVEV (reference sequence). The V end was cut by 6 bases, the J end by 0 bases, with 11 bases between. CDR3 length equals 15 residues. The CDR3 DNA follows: TGTGCCAGCAGCCCGGGGCAGCCGAACACCGGGGAGCTGTTTTTT. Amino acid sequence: CASSPGQPNTGELFF.

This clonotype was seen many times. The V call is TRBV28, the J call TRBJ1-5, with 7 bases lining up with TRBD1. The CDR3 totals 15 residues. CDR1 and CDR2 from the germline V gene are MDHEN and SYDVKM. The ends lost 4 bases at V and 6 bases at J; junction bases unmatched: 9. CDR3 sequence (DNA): TGTGCCAGCAGTTCCAAACTCAGGGGGAGTCAGCCCCAGCATTTT. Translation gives CASSSKLRGSQPQHF.

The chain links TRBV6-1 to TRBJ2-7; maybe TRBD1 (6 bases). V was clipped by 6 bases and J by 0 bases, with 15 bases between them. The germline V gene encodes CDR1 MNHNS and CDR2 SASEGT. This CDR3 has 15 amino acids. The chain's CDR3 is CASSHRQEFSYEQYF. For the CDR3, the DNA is TGTGCCAGCAGCCATCGACAGGAATTCTCCTACGAGCAGTACTTC.

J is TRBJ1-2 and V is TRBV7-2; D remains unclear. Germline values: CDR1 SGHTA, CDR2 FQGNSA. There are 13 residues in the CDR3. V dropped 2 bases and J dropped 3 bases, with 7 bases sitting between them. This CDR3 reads CASSLLMDYGYTF. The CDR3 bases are TGTGCCAGCAGCTTATTAATGGACTATGGCTACACCTTC.

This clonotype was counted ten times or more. For the CDR3, the DNA is TGTGCCAGCAGTGACCCCGTCAAAGAGACCCAGTACTTC. Its translation: CASSDPVKETQYF. This chain uses TRBV2 with TRBJ2-5; D not resolved. Germline CDR1 and CDR2: SNHLY and FYNNEI. V gave up 3 bases and J gave up 3 bases, with 8 bases separating them. The CDR3 is made up of 13 amino acids.

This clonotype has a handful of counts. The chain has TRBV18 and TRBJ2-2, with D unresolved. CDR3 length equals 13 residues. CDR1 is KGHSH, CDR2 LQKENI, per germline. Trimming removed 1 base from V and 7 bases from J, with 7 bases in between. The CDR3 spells CASSPLEHGELFF. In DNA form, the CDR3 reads TGTGCCAGCTCACCACTGGAACACGGGGAGCTGTTTTTT.